This T cell receptor (beta chain) was sequenced for a study of neurological immune-mediated disorders. This CDR3 has 13 amino acids. V was pared by 6 bases and J by 2 bases, with 8 bases between. MiXCR was run by TCRdb on the 5' RACE reads, yielding one entry per CDR3 protein. The data show 90,000 to 150,000 distinct CDR3 sequences, with roughly 3.2% seen just once and over 1% held by the top ten. The sample holds many counts of this clonotype. Material for sequencing was PBMCs. The chain employs TRBV12-3 or TRBV12-4 and TRBJ2-1; the D gene is possibly TRBD1 (5 bases). The sequence derives from a woman in her twenties or thirties with multiple sclerosis. The CDR3 DNA reads as TGTGCCAGCAGGCCGGACACCTACAATGAGCAGTTCTTC. It translates to CASRPDTYNEQFF.